This record concerns one T cell receptor (beta chain) sequence. Looked up from germline, CDR1 is MNHNS and CDR2 is SASEGT. This CDR3 is built from 17 residues. V shed 4 bases and J shed 3 bases, with 22 bases lying between them. A Seattle source enrolled patients during active infection and followed them longitudinally. This record comes from a study of blood T cell repertoires in COVID-19. About the research overall: PBMCs, B-cell-depleted T cells, or T cells provided the cDNA or gDNA that made up the material.

Methods used by the authors: Cell counts per sample came from amplifying reference gene primers. Profiling relied on immunoSEQ multiplex PCR, and the TCRdb table lists in-frame clones only, not all of them. The V and J calls and clone size are taken from that table; D and trimming were inferred from the DNA. The sample contains 150,000 or so clones, 82% of which appear only once. The specimen sequenced was peripheral blood. This clonotype originated in a woman aged 40 to 49 with COVID-19, enrolled during active disease. This sequence joins TRBV6-1 and TRBJ2-7; D possibly corresponds to TRBD1 (6 bases). CDR3: CASSAGTTTGLGYEQYF. CDR3 sequence (DNA): TGTGCCAGCAGTGCAGGGACAACGACCGGGTTAGGCTACGAGCAGTACTTC.